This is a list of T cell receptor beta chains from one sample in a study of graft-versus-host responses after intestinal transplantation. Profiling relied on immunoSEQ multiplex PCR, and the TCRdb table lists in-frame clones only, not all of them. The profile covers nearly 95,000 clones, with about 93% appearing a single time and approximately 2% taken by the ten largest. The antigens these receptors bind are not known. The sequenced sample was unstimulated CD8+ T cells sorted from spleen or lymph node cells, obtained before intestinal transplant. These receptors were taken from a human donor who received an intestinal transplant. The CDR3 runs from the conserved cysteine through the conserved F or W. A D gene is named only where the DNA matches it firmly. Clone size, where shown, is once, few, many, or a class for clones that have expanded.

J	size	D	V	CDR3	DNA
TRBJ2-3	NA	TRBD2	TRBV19	CASSPGSGGAYTQYF	TGTGCCAGTAGTCCCGGGAGCGGGGGGGCTTATACGCAGTATTTT
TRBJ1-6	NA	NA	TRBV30	CAWTPNLPGPLHF	TGTGCCTGGACCCCAAACCTTCCCGGGCCCCTCCACTTT
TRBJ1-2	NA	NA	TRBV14	CASSQEMGADGYTF	TGTGCCAGCAGCCAAGAAATGGGGGCGGATGGCTACACCTTC
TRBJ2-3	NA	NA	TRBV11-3	CASSLDLGRTSTDTQYF	TGTGCCAGCAGCTTAGATCTTGGGAGGACTAGCACAGATACGCAGTATTTT
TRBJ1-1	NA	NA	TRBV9	CASSVVEYTEAFF	TGTGCCAGCAGCGTAGTCGAGTACACTGAAGCTTTCTTT
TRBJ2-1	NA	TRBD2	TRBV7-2	CASSPRTSGDANEQFF	TGTGCCAGCAGCCCGAGGACTAGCGGGGATGCCAATGAGCAGTTCTTC
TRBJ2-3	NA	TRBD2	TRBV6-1	CASSDSWSGGSTDTQYF	TGTGCCAGCAGTGACAGTTGGAGCGGGGGAAGCACAGATACGCAGTATTTT
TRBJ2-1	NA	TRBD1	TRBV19	CATNPPGQGFEEQFF	TGTGCCACTAATCCTCCGGGACAGGGTTTTGAGGAGCAGTTCTTC
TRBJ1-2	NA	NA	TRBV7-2	CASTPLTF	TGTGCCAGCACCCCCCTTACATTC
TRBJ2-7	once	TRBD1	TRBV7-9	CASSATGDEQYF	TGTGCCAGCAGCGCGACAGGGGACGAGCAGTACTTC
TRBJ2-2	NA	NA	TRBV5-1	CASVRWDSSTGELFF	TGCGCCAGCGTCCGGTGGGACTCCTCCACCGGGGAGCTGTTTTTT
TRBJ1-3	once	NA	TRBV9	CASSDNRDLTSGNTIYF	TGTGCCAGCAGCGATAACAGGGACCTAACCTCTGGAAACACCATATATTTT
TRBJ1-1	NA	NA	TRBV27	CASSPTVNTEAFF	TGTGCCAGCAGCCCTACAGTGAACACTGAAGCTTTCTTT
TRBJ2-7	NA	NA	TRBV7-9	CASSQGSSYEQYF	TGTGCCAGCAGCCAGGGGTCCTCCTACGAGCAGTACTTC
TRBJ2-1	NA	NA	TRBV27	CASSLGQRNEQFF	TGTGCCAGCAGTTTAGGGCAGAGAAATGAGCAGTTCTTC
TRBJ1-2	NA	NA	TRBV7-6	CASSLVDGSGYTF	TGTGCCAGCAGCTTAGTGGATGGGAGCGGCTACACCTTC
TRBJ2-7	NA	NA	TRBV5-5	CASSPDYMVHEQYF	TGTGCCAGCAGCCCTGACTATATGGTCCACGAGCAGTACTTC
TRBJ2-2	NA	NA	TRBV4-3	CASSLTNTGELFF	TGCGCCAGCAGCCTAACGAACACCGGGGAGCTGTTTTTT
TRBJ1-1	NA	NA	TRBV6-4	CASSDSSQGITEAFF	TGTGCCAGCAGTGACTCGTCGCAGGGGATCACTGAAGCTTTCTTT
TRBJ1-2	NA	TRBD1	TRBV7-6	CASSGTGGAFGYTF	TGTGCCAGCAGCGGTACAGGGGGCGCATTTGGCTACACCTTC
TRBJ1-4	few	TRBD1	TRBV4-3	CASSQGGQGTEKLFF	TGCGCCAGCAGCCAGGGGGGACAGGGGACAGAAAAACTGTTTTTT
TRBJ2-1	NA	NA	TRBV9	CASSVVADEQFF	TGTGCCAGCAGCGTAGTCGCGGATGAGCAGTTCTTC
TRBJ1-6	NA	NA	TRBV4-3	CASSQDREGHNSPLHF	TGCGCCAGCAGCCAAGATAGGGAGGGGCACAATTCACCCCTCCACTTT
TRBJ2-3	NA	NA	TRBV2	CASRGGGRGTDTQYF	TGTGCCAGCCGTGGAGGGGGCCGGGGCACAGATACGCAGTATTTT
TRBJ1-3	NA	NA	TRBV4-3	CASSQDREIGTVSGNTIYF	TGCGCCAGCAGCCAAGATCGGGAGATCGGAACAGTCTCTGGAAACACCATATATTTT
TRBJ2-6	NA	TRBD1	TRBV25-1	CASRSGGHRSGANVLTF	TGTGCCAGCAGATCAGGGGGACACCGCTCTGGGGCCAACGTCCTGACTTTC
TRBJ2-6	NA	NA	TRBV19	CASRTTWGANVLTF	TGTGCCAGCCGCACGACATGGGGGGCCAACGTCCTGACTTTC
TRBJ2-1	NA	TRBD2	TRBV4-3	CASSQGGGERENSYNEQFF	TGCGCCAGCAGCCAAGGGGGGGGAGAGCGGGAGAACTCCTACAATGAGCAGTTCTTC
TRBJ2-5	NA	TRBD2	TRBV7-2	CASSKYSGGGQETQYF	TGTGCCAGCAGCAAGTATAGCGGGGGGGGTCAAGAGACCCAGTACTTC
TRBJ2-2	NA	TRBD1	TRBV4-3	CASSHQGTGGYAGELFF	TGCGCCAGCAGCCATCAAGGGACAGGGGGGTACGCCGGGGAGCTGTTTTTT
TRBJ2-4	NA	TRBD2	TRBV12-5	CASGLGGGTKNIQYF	TGTGCTAGTGGTTTGGGGGGGGGTACTAAAAACATTCAGTACTTC
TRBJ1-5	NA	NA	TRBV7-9	CASSLEAGAGQHF	TGTGCCAGCAGCTTAGAGGCTGGGGCAGGGCAGCATTTT
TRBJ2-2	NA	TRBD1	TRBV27	CASSLGQGHGELFF	TGTGCCAGCAGCTTGGGACAGGGCCACGGGGAGCTGTTTTTT
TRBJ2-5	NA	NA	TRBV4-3	CASSQGVSSLRETQYF	TGCGCCAGCAGCCAAGGGGTGTCCAGCCTGAGGGAGACCCAGTACTTC
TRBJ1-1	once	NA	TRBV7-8	CASTLPGNTEAFF	TGTGCCAGCACCCTGCCAGGGAACACTGAAGCTTTCTTT
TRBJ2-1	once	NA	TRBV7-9	CASRNRDSSYNEQFF	TGTGCCAGCAGAAATCGGGACTCAAGTTACAATGAGCAGTTCTTC
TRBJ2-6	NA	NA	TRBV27	CASSLRPSSGANVLTF	TGTGCCAGCAGTTTACGCCCGAGCTCTGGGGCCAACGTCCTGACTTTC
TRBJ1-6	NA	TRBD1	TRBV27	CASSLVPRDRGLSPLHF	TGTGCCAGCAGTTTAGTCCCCCGGGACAGGGGGCTCTCACCCCTCCACTTT
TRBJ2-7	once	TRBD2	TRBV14	CASSQAGGPTYEQYF	TGTGCCAGCAGCCAAGCGGGGGGGCCTACCTACGAGCAGTACTTC